Detailed here is one T cell receptor (beta chain). The CDR3 is 13 amino acids. CDR1 SNHLY and CDR2 FYNNEI come from the germline V gene. The germline V and J ends were trimmed by 7 bases and 8 bases, with 17 bases remaining between them. This sample is part of a study of blood T cell repertoires in COVID-19. About the research overall: Sites across the United States, Italy and Spain contributed samples from acute and convalescent COVID-19. Nucleic acid was either cDNA or gDNA, and it came from T cells, B-cell-depleted T cells, or PBMCs.

The repertoire was sequenced with immunoSEQ multiplex PCR; TCRdb's copy has only in-frame clones and lacks some. The repertoire has about 130,000 clones, around nine tenths of them found once; the top ten carry 3% to 4%. Sequencing input: peripheral blood. This rearrangement joins TRBV2 to TRBJ1-2; tentative D call: TRBD1 (5 bases). This sequence was found in a man aged 50-60 years with active COVID-19. The DNA of the CDR3 is TGTGCCAGCACCAAGACGGGGGGAGCGGGCTACACCTTC. Residues: CASTKTGGAGYTF. The variable domain in full, with the rest retrieved from reference TRBV2 and TRBJ1-2, is EPEVTQTPSHQVTQMGQEVILRCVPISNHLYFYWYRQILGQKVEFLVSFYNNEISEKSEIFDDQFSVERPDGSNFTLKIRSTKLEDSAMYFCASTKTGGAGYTFGSGTRLTVV.